Listed below are T cell receptor beta chains from one sample, sequenced in a study of CD8 T cells in Susac syndrome. MiXCR, applied by TCRdb to the immunoSEQ multiplex PCR reads, yields one record per CDR3 protein. The profile shows 170,000 or so distinct CDR3 sequences, 94% of them singletons. The sample comprised CD4+ T cells from PBMCs. Every receptor here comes from a human donor with Susac syndrome. Both conserved end residues are part of each CDR3. The D gene is left open where the match is weak. A clone size is listed for some rows: how often the clone was seen (once, few, many), or a class if it is expanded.

J gene	D gene	clone size	V gene	CDR3 protein	CDR3 DNA
TRBJ2-2	.	.	TRBV2	CASSGTGFANTGELFF	TGTGCCAGCAGTGGTACAGGATTTGCGAACACCGGGGAGCTGTTTTTT
TRBJ2-7	.	.	TRBV9	CASSVGPPGSGKLSYEQYF	TGTGCCAGCAGCGTAGGTCCGCCTGGGTCGGGGAAGCTCTCCTACGAGCAGTACTTC
TRBJ2-5	.	.	TRBV5-4	CASSLAPLGGLQETQYF	TGTGCCAGCAGCTTGGCCCCCTTGGGCGGGCTACAAGAGACCCAGTACTTC
TRBJ2-5	.	.	TRBV5-1	CASSLAGRQKETQYF	TGCGCCAGCAGCTTGGCTGGTCGACAAAAAGAGACCCAGTACTTC
TRBJ1-1	TRBD1	.	TRBV2	CAGSRDRNTEAFF	TGTGCCGGGTCCAGGGACAGGAACACTGAAGCTTTCTTT
TRBJ2-1	TRBD2	.	TRBV20-1	CSARVRSSGQYNEQFF	TGCAGTGCTAGAGTTAGATCTAGCGGACAATACAATGAGCAGTTCTTC
TRBJ2-7	.	.	TRBV6-2/TRBV6-3	CASSWTVAYEQYF	TGTGCCAGCAGCTGGACAGTTGCCTACGAGCAGTACTTC
TRBJ1-2	.	once	TRBV7-2	CASSLEAEEGYTF	TGTGCCAGCAGCTTAGAGGCGGAGGAAGGCTACACCTTC
TRBJ1-6	TRBD1	.	TRBV3-1	CASSPQGVRSPLHF	TGTGCCAGCAGCCCACAGGGGGTGAGGTCACCCCTCCACTTT
TRBJ1-2	.	.	TRBV6-1	CASSFADGTSYGYTF	TGTGCCAGCAGTTTTGCGGATGGGACCTCTTATGGCTACACCTTC
TRBJ1-1	.	once	TRBV18	CAISSRQGSTEAFF	TGTGCCATCAGTTCCAGGCAGGGTAGCACTGAAGCTTTCTTT
TRBJ2-7	.	.	TRBV7-8	CASSLGGQIHHREQYF	TGTGCCAGCAGCTTAGGAGGACAGATACATCATAGGGAGCAGTACTTC
TRBJ1-2	.	.	TRBV20-1	CSAAGNGYTF	TGCAGTGCGGCGGGCAATGGCTACACCTTC
TRBJ2-5	.	.	TRBV19	CASSISTGETQYF	TGTGCCAGTAGTATCTCTACCGGAGAGACCCAGTACTTC
TRBJ1-5	TRBD1	.	TRBV27	CASSPRTGLNQPQHF	TGTGCCAGCAGTCCTCGGACAGGGCTCAATCAGCCCCAGCATTTT
TRBJ2-5	.	once	TRBV15	CATSRSRDTRETQYF	TGTGCCACCAGCAGGTCCCGGGACACGAGAGAGACCCAGTACTTC
TRBJ2-6	TRBD1	.	TRBV4-3	CASSQGRSGGQGASGANVLTF	TGCGCCAGCAGCCAAGGACGTAGCGGGGGACAGGGGGCATCTGGGGCCAACGTCCTGACTTTC
TRBJ1-5	.	once	TRBV6-2/TRBV6-3	CASSQGRPQHF	TGTGCCAGCAGTCAGGGTCGGCCCCAGCATTTT
TRBJ2-7	.	.	TRBV14	CASSQGQTYEQYF	TGTGCCAGCAGCCAGGGGCAGACCTACGAGCAGTACTTC
TRBJ1-1	.	.	TRBV4-3	CASSQDFVGNTEAFF	TGCGCCAGCAGCCAAGATTTCGTCGGGAACACTGAAGCTTTCTTT
TRBJ1-2	.	.	TRBV4-3	CASSQGTAEYGYTF	TGCGCCAGCAGCCAAGGGACAGCCGAATATGGCTACACCTTC
TRBJ1-2	.	.	TRBV20-1	CSASTVGNYGYTF	TGCAGTGCTAGTACGGTCGGTAACTATGGCTACACCTTC
TRBJ2-1	.	.	TRBV20-1	CSAPRGGDSYNEQFF	TGCAGTGCTCCTCGGGGTGGGGACTCCTACAATGAGCAGTTCTTC
TRBJ1-2	.	.	TRBV7-6	CASSLETGGGYTF	TGTGCCAGCAGCTTAGAGACCGGGGGTGGCTACACCTTC
TRBJ1-6	TRBD1	.	TRBV20-1	CSAEMLTGGTPLHF	TGCAGTGCAGAGATGCTGACAGGGGGGACACCCCTCCACTTT
TRBJ2-1	.	.	TRBV4-2	CASSQDRTVNEQFF	TGTGCCAGCAGCCAAGATAGAACTGTCAATGAGCAGTTCTTC
TRBJ2-3	.	.	TRBV29-1	CSVTLGGTDTQYF	TGCAGCGTCACATTGGGTGGCACAGATACGCAGTATTTT
TRBJ1-1	.	.	TRBV25-1	CASSALVFGVRTEAFF	TGTGCCAGCAGTGCCTTAGTTTTCGGGGTGAGGACTGAAGCTTTCTTT
TRBJ2-7	TRBD1	.	TRBV29-1	CSVEPRTGGYEQYF	TGCAGCGTTGAACCCCGGACAGGGGGCTACGAGCAGTACTTC
TRBJ2-3	.	.	TRBV29-1	CSVPPSQGLSTDTQYF	TGCAGCGTTCCCCCTAGTCAGGGGCTCAGCACAGATACGCAGTATTTT
TRBJ1-1	.	.	TRBV6-5	CASSYRDLPNTEAFF	TGTGCCAGCAGTTACAGGGATCTTCCGAACACTGAAGCTTTCTTT
TRBJ2-6	.	.	TRBV3-1	CASSHLSGANVLTF	TGTGCCAGCAGCCACCTCTCTGGGGCCAACGTCCTGACTTTC
TRBJ2-2	.	.	TRBV29-1	CSADPGTATGELFF	TGCAGCGCCGACCCCGGGACGGCCACCGGGGAGCTGTTTTTT
TRBJ2-5	TRBD2	.	TRBV20-1	CSASASGGARETQYF	TGCAGTGCTAGTGCTAGCGGGGGGGCCCGGGAGACCCAGTACTTC
TRBJ2-7	TRBD2	.	TRBV7-2	CASSLAPGGGEQYF	TGTGCCAGCAGCTTAGCGCCGGGGGGAGGAGAGCAGTACTTC
TRBJ2-5	TRBD1	.	TRBV5-1	CASSPGQGLETQYF	TGCGCCAGCAGCCCCGGACAGGGTTTGGAGACCCAGTACTTC
TRBJ2-5	TRBD1	.	TRBV29-1	CSVFNTGTGGEETQYF	TGCAGCGTTTTCAACACCGGGACAGGGGGAGAAGAGACCCAGTACTTC
TRBJ1-1	TRBD1	.	TRBV20-1	CSARGQVQSEAFF	TGCAGTGCTAGGGGACAGGTACAGAGTGAAGCTTTCTTT
TRBJ2-1	.	.	TRBV24-1	CATSSRRASSYNEQFF	TGTGCCACCAGTTCCCGCAGGGCCAGCTCCTACAATGAGCAGTTCTTC
TRBJ2-5	.	.	TRBV16	CASSQSDRETQYF	TGTGCCAGCAGCCAATCAGACAGAGAGACCCAGTACTTC